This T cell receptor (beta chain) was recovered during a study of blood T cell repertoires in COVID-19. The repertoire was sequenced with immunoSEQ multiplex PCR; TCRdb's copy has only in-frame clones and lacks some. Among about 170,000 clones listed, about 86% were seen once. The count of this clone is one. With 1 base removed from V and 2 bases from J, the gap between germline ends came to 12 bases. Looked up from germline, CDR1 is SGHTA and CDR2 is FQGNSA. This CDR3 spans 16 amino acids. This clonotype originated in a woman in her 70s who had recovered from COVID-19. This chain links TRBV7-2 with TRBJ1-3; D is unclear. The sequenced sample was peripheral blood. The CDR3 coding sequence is TGTGCCAGCAGCTTAGGACCGGGGATGGCTGGAAACACCATATATTTT. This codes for CASSLGPGMAGNTIYF.